These 14 T cell receptor beta chains share one sample of origin, sequenced in a study of OX40 agonist ivuxolimab in advanced cancers. Clones were read by immunoSEQ multiplex PCR, and TCRdb kept only the in-frame ones, dropping some. The sample holds 37,000 or so clones; roughly 80% are singletons and the top ten take around 20%. The sequences come from CD4+ or CD8+ T cells sorted from blood, collected in a trial of the OX40 agonist ivuxolimab. The receptors come from an adult with an advanced solid tumor such as melanoma, head and neck, liver or kidney cancer.

V is TRBV4-3 and J is TRBJ2-1; 16 bases are shared with TRBD2. V shed 0 bases, J shed 8 bases, and the junction held 10 bases outside the gene matches. Germline-derived CDR1 and CDR2 are LGHNA and YSLEER. The CDR3 spans 19 residues. The CDR3 nucleotides are TGCGCCAGCAGCCAAGATCCTGCCGGGACTAGCGGGAGGGCCTATGAGCAGTTCTTC. Amino acid sequence: CASSQDPAGTSGRAYEQFF.

This chain connects TRBV9 to TRBJ2-7; the D is unclear. The CDR3 length is 15 residues. The germline V gene encodes CDR1 SGDLS and CDR2 YYNGEE. The V and J ends lost 0 bases and 0 bases respectively, with 10 bases between them. CDR3 amino acids: CASSVEGSYSYEQYF. Here the CDR3 DNA reads TGTGCCAGCAGCGTAGAAGGCTCTTACTCCTACGAGCAGTACTTC.

The chain uses TRBV4-1 and TRBJ1-2; D uncertain. CDR3 length: 16 residues. With 2 bases removed from V and 0 bases from J, the gap between germline ends came to 13 bases. Per the germline V gene, CDR1 is MGHRA and CDR2 is YSYEKL. CDR3 residues: CASSQSRDAANYGYTF. Written as DNA, the CDR3 is TGCGCCAGCAGCCAAAGTCGTGACGCAGCTAACTATGGCTACACCTTC.

Of note for this clone: Its ends do not fully match the called genes, so a read error is possible. The chain has TRBV19 and TRBJ2-2, with TRBD1 as a possible D gene (6 bases). This CDR3 is built from 14 residues. Germline-derived CDR1 and CDR2 are LNHDA and SQIVND (reference sequence). The CDR3 here is CASRFQGNAGELFF. The CDR3 DNA reads TGTGCCAGCCGTTTCCAGGGGAACGCCGGGGAGCTGTTTTTT. Supplemented by reference TRBV19 and TRBJ2-2, the full variable domain reads DGGITQSPKYLFRKEGQNVTLSCEQNLNHDAMYWYRQDPGQGLRLIYYSQIVNDFQKGDIAEGYSVSREKKESFPLTVTSAQKNPTAFYLCASRFQGNAGELFFGEGSRLTVL.

This chain joins TRBV18 and TRBJ2-7; tentatively, D is TRBD2 (5 bases). The V and J ends lost 3 bases and 1 base respectively, with 19 bases between them. The CDR3 is made up of 17 amino acids. The germline gives CDR1 KGHSH, CDR2 LQKENI. Here the CDR3 DNA reads TGTGCCAGCTCACCCACCCGACACGGGGTGGGGTCCTACGAGCAGTACTTC. Translating it yields CASSPTRHGVGSYEQYF.

The chain has TRBV11-1 and TRBJ2-3; 9 bases align to TRBD2. This CDR3 region has 15 residues. CDR1 and CDR2 (germline): SGHAT, FQDESV (reference sequence). V dropped 6 bases and J dropped 5; count of bases not matched to a gene: 9. The DNA of the CDR3 is TGTGCCAGCAGTGCCGAGGCGGGAGGGATAGATACGCAGTATTTT. It is translated as CASSAEAGGIDTQYF.

This chain joins TRBV10-3 and TRBJ2-7; 12 nucleotides agree with TRBD1. Germline loops: CDR1 ENHRY, CDR2 SYGVKD. V dropped 11 bases and J dropped 6; count of bases not matched to a gene: 8. CDR3 length: 13 amino acids. CDR3 loop: CAASGTGGIEQYF. For the CDR3, the DNA is TGTGCCGCTTCCGGGACAGGGGGCATCGAGCAGTACTTC.

The CDR3 spells CASSHSRGGEEKLFF. For the CDR3, the DNA is TGCGCCAGCAGCCACTCGCGAGGGGGGGAGGAAAAACTGTTTTTT. The chain combines TRBV4-3 with TRBJ1-4, with D maybe TRBD1 (6 bases). The CDR3 sequence is 15 residues long. The V gene's germline CDR1 is LGHNA and CDR2 YSLEER. Trimming took 3 bases from V and 8 from J, leaving 16 bases between them.

The gene calls are TRBV15 and TRBJ2-5; D is uncertain. The CDR3 spans 16 residues. Trimming left V 0 bases short and J 6 bases short, with 17 bases between. The germline CDR1 and CDR2 sequences are LNHNV and YYDKDF (reference sequence). The CDR3 DNA is TGTGCCACCAGCAGAGAGATGCCTCTGGTAGTTCAGACCCAGTACTTC. This translates into CATSREMPLVVQTQYF.

The J gene is TRBJ1-1, the V gene TRBV19; D unresolved. V was trimmed by 4 bases and J by 1 base, leaving 7 bases between them. Germline assignment: CDR1 LNHDA and CDR2 SQIVND (reference sequence). This CDR3 comprises 13 residues. CDR3 amino acids: CASSRGRNTEAFF. In nucleotides, the CDR3 is TGTGCCAGTAGTAGGGGAAGGAACACTGAAGCTTTCTTT.

This rearrangement joins TRBV14 to TRBJ2-7, with D possibly matching TRBD2 (5 bases). V lost 4 bases, J lost 7 bases, and 17 bases lay in between. The CDR3 totals 14 residues. Germline CDR1 is SGHDN and CDR2 is FVKESK. The CDR3 loop is CASSPPGGRREQYF. As DNA, the CDR3 is TGTGCCAGCAGCCCGCCCGGCGGCCGGAGGGAGCAGTACTTC.

This clone has only one observation. The V call is TRBV27, the J call TRBJ1-1; weak D call: TRBD1 (6 bases). V was cut by 3 bases and J by 4 bases, with 12 bases left in between. Germline V CDR1 and CDR2: MNHEY, SMNVEV (reference sequence). This CDR3 comprises 14 residues. The chain's CDR3 is CASSLAGVFTEAFF. The CDR3, as DNA: TGTGCCAGCAGTTTGGCAGGGGTCTTCACTGAAGCTTTCTTT.

This CDR3 is CASSPTGTGGNEQFF. CDR3 sequence (DNA): TGTGCCAGCAGTCCGACCGGGACAGGGGGAAATGAGCAGTTCTTC. The rearrangement joins TRBV6-5 to TRBJ2-1; 11 bases are a match to TRBD1. The CDR3 totals 15 residues. CDR1 and CDR2 (germline): MNHEY, SVGAGI. J was trimmed by 7 bases and V by 5 bases; bases with no gene match: 7.

CDR3 nucleotides: TGTGCCAGCCGAGGAGACGGGACAGGGAACACCGGGGAGCTGTTTTTT. Translating it yields CASRGDGTGNTGELFF. V usage is TRBV7-2 and J usage is TRBJ2-2; TRBD1 matches 8 bases. The CDR3 is 16 residues long. Per the germline V gene, CDR1 is SGHTA and CDR2 is FQGNSA. The V and J ends lost 8 bases and 1 base, in that order; junction bases with no gene match: 9.